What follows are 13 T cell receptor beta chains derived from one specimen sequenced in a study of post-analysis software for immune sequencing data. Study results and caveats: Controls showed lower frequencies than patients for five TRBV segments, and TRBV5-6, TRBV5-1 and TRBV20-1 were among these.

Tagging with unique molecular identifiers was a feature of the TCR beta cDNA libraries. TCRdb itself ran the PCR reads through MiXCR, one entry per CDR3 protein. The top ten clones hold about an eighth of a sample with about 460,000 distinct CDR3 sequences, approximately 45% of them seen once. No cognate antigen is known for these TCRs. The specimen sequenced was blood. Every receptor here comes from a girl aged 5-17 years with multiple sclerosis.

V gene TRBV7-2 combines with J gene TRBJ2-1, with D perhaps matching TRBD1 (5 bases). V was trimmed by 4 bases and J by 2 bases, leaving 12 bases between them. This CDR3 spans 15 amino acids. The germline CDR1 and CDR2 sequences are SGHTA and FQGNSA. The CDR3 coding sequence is TGTGCCAGCAGCTCGCTAACGACAGCCTACAATGAGCAGTTCTTC. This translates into CASSSLTTAYNEQFF.

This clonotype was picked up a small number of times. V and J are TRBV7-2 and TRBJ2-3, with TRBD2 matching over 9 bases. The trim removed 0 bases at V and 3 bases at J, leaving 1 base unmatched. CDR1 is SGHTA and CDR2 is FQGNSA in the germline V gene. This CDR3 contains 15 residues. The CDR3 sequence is CASSLAREGTDTQYF. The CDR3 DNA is TGTGCCAGCAGCTTAGCGCGGGAGGGGACAGATACGCAGTATTTT.

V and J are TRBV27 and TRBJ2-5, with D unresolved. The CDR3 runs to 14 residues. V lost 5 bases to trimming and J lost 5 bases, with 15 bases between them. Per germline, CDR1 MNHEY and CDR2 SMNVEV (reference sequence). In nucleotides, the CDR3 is TGTGCCAGCAGTCTTGTTCAGAGGTCGGAGACCCAGTACTTC. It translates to CASSLVQRSETQYF.

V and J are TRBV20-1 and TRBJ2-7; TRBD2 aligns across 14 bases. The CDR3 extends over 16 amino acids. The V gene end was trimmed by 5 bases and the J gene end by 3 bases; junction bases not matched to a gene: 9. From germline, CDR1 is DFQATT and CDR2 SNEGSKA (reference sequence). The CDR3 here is CSAFGTSGSAHYEQYF. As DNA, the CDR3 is TGCAGTGCTTTCGGGACTAGCGGGAGTGCCCACTACGAGCAGTACTTC.

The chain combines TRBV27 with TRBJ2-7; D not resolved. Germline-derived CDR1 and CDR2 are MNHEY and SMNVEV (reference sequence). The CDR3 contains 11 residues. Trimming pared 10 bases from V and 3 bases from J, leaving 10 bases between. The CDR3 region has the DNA TGTGCCACCCTTGGGAACTACGAGCAGTACTTC. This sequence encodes CATLGNYEQYF.

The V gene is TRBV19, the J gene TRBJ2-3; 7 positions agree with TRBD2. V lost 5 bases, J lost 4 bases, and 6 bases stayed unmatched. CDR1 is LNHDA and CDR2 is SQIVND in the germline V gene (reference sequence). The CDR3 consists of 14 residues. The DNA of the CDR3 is TGTGCCAGTAGTGCGGCGGGAGACTCAGATACGCAGTATTTT. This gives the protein CASSAAGDSDTQYF.

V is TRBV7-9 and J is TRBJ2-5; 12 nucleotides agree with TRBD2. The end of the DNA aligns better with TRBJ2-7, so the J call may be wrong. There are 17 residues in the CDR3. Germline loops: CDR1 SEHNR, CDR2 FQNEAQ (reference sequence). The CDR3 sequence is CASSLGLAGLRPYEQYF. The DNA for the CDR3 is TGTGCCAGCAGCTTGGGACTAGCGGGCCTTCGCCCATACGAGCAGTACTTC.

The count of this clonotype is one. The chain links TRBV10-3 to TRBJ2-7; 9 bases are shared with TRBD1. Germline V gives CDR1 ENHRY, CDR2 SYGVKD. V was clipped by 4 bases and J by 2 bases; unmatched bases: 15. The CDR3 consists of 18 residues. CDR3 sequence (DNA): TGTGCCATCAGTGTGCCGGGACAGGGTAGCCCGAGCGCCTACGAGCAGTACTTC. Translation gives CAISVPGQGSPSAYEQYF.

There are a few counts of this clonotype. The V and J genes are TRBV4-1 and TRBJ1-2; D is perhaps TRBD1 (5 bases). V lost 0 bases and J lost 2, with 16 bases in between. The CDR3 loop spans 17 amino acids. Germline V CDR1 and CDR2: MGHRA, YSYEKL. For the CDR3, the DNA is TGCGCCAGCAGCCAAGAAAGGGCCGGGACGGAGAACTATGGCTACACCTTC. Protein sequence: CASSQERAGTENYGYTF.

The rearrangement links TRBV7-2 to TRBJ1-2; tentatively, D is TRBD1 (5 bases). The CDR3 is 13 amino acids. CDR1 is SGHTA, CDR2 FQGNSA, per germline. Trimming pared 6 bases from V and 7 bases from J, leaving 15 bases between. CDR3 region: CASSPGRDGGYTF. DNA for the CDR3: TGTGCCAGCAGTCCGGGTAGGGACGGTGGCTACACCTTC.

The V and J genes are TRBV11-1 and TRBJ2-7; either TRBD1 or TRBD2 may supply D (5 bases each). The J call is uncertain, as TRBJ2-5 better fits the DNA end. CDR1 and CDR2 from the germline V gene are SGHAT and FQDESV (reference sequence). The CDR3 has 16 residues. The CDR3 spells CASSLAFGRGTETQYF. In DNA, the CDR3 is TGTGCCAGCAGCTTAGCTTTCGGACGAGGGACAGAGACCCAGTACTTC.

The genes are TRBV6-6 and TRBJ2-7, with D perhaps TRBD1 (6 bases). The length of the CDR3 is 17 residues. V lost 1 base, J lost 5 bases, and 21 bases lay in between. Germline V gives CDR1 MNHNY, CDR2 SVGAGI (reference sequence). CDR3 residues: CASSYFLHHSAGDEQYF. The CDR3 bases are TGTGCCAGCAGTTACTTCCTTCATCATAGTGCAGGGGACGAGCAGTACTTC.

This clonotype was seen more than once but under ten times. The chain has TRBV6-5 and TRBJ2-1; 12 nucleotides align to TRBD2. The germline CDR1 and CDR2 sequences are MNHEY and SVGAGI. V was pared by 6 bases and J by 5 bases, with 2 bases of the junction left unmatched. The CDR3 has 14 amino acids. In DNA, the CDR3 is TGTGCCAGCAGGTGGACTAGCGGGGACAATGAGCAGTTCTTC. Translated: CASRWTSGDNEQFF.